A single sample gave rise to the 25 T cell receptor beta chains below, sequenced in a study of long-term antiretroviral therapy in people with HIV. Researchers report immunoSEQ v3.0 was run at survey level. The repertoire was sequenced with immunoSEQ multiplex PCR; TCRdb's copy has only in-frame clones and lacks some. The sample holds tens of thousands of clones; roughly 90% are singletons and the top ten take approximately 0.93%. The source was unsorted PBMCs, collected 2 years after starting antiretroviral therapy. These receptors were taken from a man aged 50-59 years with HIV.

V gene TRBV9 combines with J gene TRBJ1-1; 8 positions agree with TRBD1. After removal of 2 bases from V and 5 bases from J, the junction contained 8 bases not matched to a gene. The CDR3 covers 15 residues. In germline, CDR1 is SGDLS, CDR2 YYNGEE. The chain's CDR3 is CASSVLDRAETEAFF. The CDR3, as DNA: TGTGCCAGCAGCGTCCTGGACAGGGCAGAGACTGAAGCTTTCTTT.

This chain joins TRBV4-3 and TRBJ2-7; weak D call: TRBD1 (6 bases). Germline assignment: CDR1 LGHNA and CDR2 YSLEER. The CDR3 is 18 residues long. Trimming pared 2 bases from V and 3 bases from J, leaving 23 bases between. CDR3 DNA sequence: TGCGCCAGCAGCCAATCCCTCCCGAATTGGCAGGGGCACTACGAGCAGTACTTC. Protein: CASSQSLPNWQGHYEQYF.

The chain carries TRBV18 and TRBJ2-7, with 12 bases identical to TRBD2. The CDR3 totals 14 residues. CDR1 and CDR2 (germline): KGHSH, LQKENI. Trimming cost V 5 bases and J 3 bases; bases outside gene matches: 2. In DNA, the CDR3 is TGTGCCAGCTCAGGGACTAGCGGGCTCTACGAGCAGTACTTC. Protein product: CASSGTSGLYEQYF.

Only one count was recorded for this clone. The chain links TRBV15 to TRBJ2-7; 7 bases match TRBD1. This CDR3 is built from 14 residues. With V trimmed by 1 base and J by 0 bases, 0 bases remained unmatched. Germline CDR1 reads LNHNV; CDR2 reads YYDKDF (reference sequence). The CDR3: CATSRGQGSYEQYF. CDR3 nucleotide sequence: TGTGCCACCAGCAGAGGACAGGGCTCCTACGAGCAGTACTTC.

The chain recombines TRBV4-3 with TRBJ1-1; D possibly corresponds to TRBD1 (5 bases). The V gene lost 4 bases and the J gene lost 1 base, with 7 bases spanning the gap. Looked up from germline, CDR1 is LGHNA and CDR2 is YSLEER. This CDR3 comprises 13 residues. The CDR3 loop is CASSPTGNTEAFF. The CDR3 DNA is TGCGCCAGCAGCCCTACAGGGAACACTGAAGCTTTCTTT.

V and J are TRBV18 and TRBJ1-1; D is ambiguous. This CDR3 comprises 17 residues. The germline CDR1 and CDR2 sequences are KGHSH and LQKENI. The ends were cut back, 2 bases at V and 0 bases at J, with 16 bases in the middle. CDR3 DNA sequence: TGTGCCAGCTCACCATCCTCTAGGTCCCCGTTGAACACTGAAGCTTTCTTT. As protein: CASSPSSRSPLNTEAFF.

The DNA for the CDR3 is TGCGCCAGCAGCTCAGGGCACACTGAAGCTTTCTTT. Its protein is CASSSGHTEAFF. The chain joins TRBV5-1 to TRBJ1-1; possibly TRBD1 for D (5 bases). Germline V gene lookup returns CDR1 SGHRS and CDR2 YFSETQ. Trimming pared 3 bases from V and 3 bases from J, leaving 6 bases between. This CDR3 has 12 amino acids.

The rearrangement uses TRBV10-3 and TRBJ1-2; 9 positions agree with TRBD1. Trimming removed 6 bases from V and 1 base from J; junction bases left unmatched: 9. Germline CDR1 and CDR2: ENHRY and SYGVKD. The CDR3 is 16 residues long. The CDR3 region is CAISGGQGIFNYGYTF. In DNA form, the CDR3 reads TGTGCCATCAGCGGGGGACAGGGAATCTTTAACTATGGCTACACCTTC.

The CDR3 bases are TGTGCCAGCAGTTACTCGGTGGTAGAGGGACAGCCCCAGCATTTT. Its protein is CASSYSVVEGQPQHF. The genes are TRBV6-5 and TRBJ1-5; D remains unclear. Trimming removed 0 bases at V and 7 bases at J, with 13 bases between. The CDR3 is 15 residues long. From germline, CDR1 is MNHEY and CDR2 SVGAGI.

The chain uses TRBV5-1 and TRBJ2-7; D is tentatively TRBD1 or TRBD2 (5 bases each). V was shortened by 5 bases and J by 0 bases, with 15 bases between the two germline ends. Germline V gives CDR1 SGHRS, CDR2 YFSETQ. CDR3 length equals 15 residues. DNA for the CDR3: TGCGCCAGCAGACCCCGGGACCGAAGCTCCTACGAGCAGTACTTC. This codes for CASRPRDRSSYEQYF.

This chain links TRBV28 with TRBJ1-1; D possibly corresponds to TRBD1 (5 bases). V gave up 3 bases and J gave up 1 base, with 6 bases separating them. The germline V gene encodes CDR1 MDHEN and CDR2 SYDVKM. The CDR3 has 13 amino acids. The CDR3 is CASSLGPNTEAFF. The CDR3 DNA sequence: TGTGCCAGCAGTTTGGGACCGAACACTGAAGCTTTCTTT.

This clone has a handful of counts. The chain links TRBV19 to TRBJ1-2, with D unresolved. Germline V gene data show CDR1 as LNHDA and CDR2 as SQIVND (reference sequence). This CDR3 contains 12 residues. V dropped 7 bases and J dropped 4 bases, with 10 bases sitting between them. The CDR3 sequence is CASIKGGYGYTF. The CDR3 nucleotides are TGTGCCAGTATCAAAGGCGGCTATGGCTACACCTTC.

The CDR3 spells CASSLERLAGFPREQYF. The CDR3 DNA is TGTGCCAGCAGCTTAGAGCGGCTAGCGGGATTCCCGCGCGAGCAGTACTTC. V usage is TRBV11-2 and J usage is TRBJ2-7, with TRBD2 identical over 9 bases. The CDR3 runs to 17 residues. Germline CDR1 and CDR2: SGHAT and FQNNGV. J lost 6 bases, V lost 0 bases, and 12 bases had no gene match. Full variable domain (rest looked up from reference TRBV11-2 and TRBJ2-7): EAGVAQSPRYKIIEKRQSVAFWCNPISGHATLYWYQQILGQGPKLLIQFQNNGVVDDSQLPKDRFSAERLKGVDSTLKIQPAKLEDSAVYLCASSLERLAGFPREQYFGPGTRLTVT.

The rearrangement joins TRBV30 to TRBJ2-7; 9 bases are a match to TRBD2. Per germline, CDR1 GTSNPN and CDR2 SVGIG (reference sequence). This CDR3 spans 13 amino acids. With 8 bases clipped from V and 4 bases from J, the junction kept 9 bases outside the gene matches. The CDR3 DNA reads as TGTGCCGGTTTGGGACTAGCAGGTTACGAGCAGTACTTC. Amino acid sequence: CAGLGLAGYEQYF.

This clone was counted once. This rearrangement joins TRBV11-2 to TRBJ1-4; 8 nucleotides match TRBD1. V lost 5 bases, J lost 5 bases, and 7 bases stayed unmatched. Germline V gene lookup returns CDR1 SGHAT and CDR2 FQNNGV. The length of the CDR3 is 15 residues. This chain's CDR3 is CASSRGQGVNEKLFF. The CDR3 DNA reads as TGTGCCAGCAGCCGCGGACAGGGCGTCAATGAAAAACTGTTTTTT.

The CDR3 loop is CSVRSGLGQPQHF. CDR3 sequence (DNA): TGCAGCGTCCGCTCGGGGTTGGGGCAGCCCCAGCATTTT. The chain is built from TRBV29-1 and TRBJ1-5; D not certain. Germline V gene sequence: CDR1 SQVTM, CDR2 ANQGSEA. The CDR3 has 13 residues. Trimming took 6 bases from V and 7 from J, leaving 16 bases between them.

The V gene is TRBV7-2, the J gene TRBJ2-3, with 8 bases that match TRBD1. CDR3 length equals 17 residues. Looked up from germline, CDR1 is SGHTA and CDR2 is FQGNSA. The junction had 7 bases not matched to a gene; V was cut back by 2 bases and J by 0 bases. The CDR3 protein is CASSLPDRGPSTDTQYF. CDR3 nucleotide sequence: TGTGCCAGCAGCTTACCCGACAGGGGACCTAGCACAGATACGCAGTATTTT.

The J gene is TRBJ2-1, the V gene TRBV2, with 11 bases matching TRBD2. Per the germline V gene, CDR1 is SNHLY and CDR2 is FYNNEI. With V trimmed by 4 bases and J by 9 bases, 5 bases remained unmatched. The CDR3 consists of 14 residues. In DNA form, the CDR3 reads TGTGCCAGCAGTGGGACTAGCGGGCGCACTGAGCAGTTCTTC. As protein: CASSGTSGRTEQFF.

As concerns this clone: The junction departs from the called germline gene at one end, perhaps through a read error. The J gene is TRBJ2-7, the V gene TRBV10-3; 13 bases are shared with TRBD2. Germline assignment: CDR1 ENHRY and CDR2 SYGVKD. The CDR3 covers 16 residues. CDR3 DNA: TGTACCATTCTGGCGAGGACTAGCGGGAGCTCCTACGAGCAGTACTTC. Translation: CTILARTSGSSYEQYF.

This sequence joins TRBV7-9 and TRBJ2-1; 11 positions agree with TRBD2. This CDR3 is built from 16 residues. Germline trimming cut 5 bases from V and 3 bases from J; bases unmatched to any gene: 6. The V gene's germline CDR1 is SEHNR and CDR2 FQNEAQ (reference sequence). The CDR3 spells CASSPMGLAVYNEQFF. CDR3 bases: TGTGCCAGCAGCCCCATGGGACTAGCGGTCTACAATGAGCAGTTCTTC.

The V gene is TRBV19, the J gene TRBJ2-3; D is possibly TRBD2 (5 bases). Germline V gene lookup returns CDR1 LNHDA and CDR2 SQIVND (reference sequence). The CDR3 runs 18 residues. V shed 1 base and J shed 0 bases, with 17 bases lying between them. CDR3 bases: TGTGCCAGTAGTATAGTGGGTCGCCCCTCGGGGAGCACAGATACGCAGTATTTT. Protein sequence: CASSIVGRPSGSTDTQYF.

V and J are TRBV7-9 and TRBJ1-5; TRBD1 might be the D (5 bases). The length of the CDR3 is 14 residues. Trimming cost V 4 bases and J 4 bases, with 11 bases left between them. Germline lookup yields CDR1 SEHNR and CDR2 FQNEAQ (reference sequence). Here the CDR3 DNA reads TGTGCCAGCAGCTCCGTCGGGGGGAATCAGCCCCAGCATTTT. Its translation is CASSSVGGNQPQHF.

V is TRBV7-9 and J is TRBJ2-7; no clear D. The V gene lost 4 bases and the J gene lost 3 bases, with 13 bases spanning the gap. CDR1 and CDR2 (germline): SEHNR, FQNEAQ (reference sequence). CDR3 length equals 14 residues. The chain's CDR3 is CASSYSGPRYEQYF. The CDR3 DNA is TGTGCCAGCAGCTACTCCGGGCCGCGCTACGAGCAGTACTTC.

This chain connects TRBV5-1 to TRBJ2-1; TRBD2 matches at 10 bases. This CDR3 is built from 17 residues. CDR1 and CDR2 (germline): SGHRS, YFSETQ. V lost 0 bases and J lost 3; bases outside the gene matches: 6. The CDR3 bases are TGCGCCAGCAGCTTGGCTCTAGCGGGAGCCCTCTACAATGAGCAGTTCTTC. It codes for CASSLALAGALYNEQFF. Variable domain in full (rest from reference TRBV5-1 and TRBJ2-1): KAGVTQTPRYLIKTRGQQVTLSCSPISGHRSVSWYQQTPGQGLQFLFEYFSETQRNKGNFPGRFSGRQFSNSRSEMNVSTLELGDSALYLCASSLALAGALYNEQFFGPGTRLTVL.

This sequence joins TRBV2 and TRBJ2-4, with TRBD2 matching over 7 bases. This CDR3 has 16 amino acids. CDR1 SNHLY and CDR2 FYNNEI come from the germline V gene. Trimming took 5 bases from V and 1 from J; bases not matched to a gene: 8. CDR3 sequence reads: CASSLRLGGAKNIQYF. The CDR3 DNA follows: TGTGCCAGCAGTCTGAGGCTCGGGGGGGCCAAAAACATTCAGTACTTC.